A single sample gave rise to the 15 T cell receptor beta chains below, sequenced in a study of T cell responses to AZD1222 COVID-19 vaccine. The protocol was immunoSEQ multiplex PCR, while the TCRdb copy is restricted to in-frame clones and leaves out a portion. The table lists about 140,000 clones, roughly 90% of them singletons. The sequenced sample was peripheral blood, obtained on day 0 of AZD1222 vaccination. The receptors shown here come from an adult in good health.

This chain joins TRBV6-2 or TRBV6-3 and TRBJ2-7, with 10 bases lining up with TRBD1. Germline CDR1 reads MNHEY; CDR2 reads SVGEGT. J lost 5 bases, V lost 2 bases, and 6 bases had no gene match. The CDR3 spans 15 residues. CDR3 nucleotides: TGTGCCAGCAGTTACCCGGGACAGGGGAGAGACGAGCAGTACTTC. Protein sequence: CASSYPGQGRDEQYF.

CDR3 nucleotides: TGTGCCAGCAGCCAAGCGATTTCGATCGCCGGGGAGCTGTTTTTT. It codes for CASSQAISIAGELFF. The chain is built from TRBV3-1 (or the pseudogene TRBV3-2) and TRBJ2-2, with D uncertain. V shed 1 base and J shed 6 bases, with 12 bases lying between them. Germline CDR1 and CDR2: LGHDT and YNNKEL (reference sequence). The CDR3 totals 15 residues.

The chain recombines TRBV5-6 with TRBJ2-1, with 10 bases that match TRBD2. Per germline, CDR1 SGHDT and CDR2 YYEEEE. The CDR3 is made up of 14 amino acids. Trimming at V came to 2 bases and at J to 9 bases, leaving 5 bases not matched to a gene. The CDR3 is CASSFLAGAVEQFF. The DNA for the CDR3 is TGTGCCAGCAGCTTCCTAGCGGGAGCTGTTGAGCAGTTCTTC.

The rearrangement links TRBV24-1 to TRBJ2-7, with D tentatively TRBD1 or TRBD2 (6 bases each). The CDR3 covers 14 residues. CDR1 and CDR2 (germline): KGHDR, SFDVKD. Between the trimmed V and J ends, which lost 1 base and 4 bases, there was a span of 10 bases. CDR3 sequence: CATSDFGGPYEQYF. The CDR3 region has the DNA TGTGCCACCAGTGATTTTGGGGGGCCTTACGAGCAGTACTTC.

The chain couples TRBV6-2 or TRBV6-3 to TRBJ1-1, with D possibly being TRBD1 (5 bases). Germline assignment: CDR1 MNHEY and CDR2 SVGEGT. The CDR3 has 13 amino acids. V lost 2 bases to trimming and J lost 6 bases, with 10 bases between them. This CDR3 is CASSYGVGAEAFF. CDR3 nucleotide sequence: TGTGCCAGCAGTTACGGGGTAGGGGCTGAAGCTTTCTTT.

The V and J genes are TRBV28 and TRBJ1-4; 9 nucleotides agree with TRBD1. The ends lost 8 bases at V and 8 bases at J; junction bases unmatched: 9. The CDR3 totals 14 residues. The germline V gene encodes CDR1 MDHEN and CDR2 SYDVKM. The CDR3 coding sequence is TGTGCCAGCGGGGGGGACAGGGCTGTGGAAAAACTGTTTTTT. The encoded protein is CASGGDRAVEKLFF.

This clone was detected only once. The V and J genes are TRBV3-1 (or the pseudogene TRBV3-2) and TRBJ2-1; 9 nucleotides agree with TRBD2. The CDR3 loop spans 16 amino acids. With V trimmed by 3 bases and J by 4 bases, 7 bases remained unmatched. CDR1 and CDR2 (germline): LGHDT, YNNKEL (reference sequence). This CDR3 reads CASSQRTLAGYNEQFF. CDR3 bases: TGTGCCAGCAGCCAGCGCACACTAGCGGGTTACAATGAGCAGTTCTTC.

This chain connects TRBV5-1 to TRBJ1-2; 8 bases fit TRBD1. Germline-derived CDR1 and CDR2 are SGHRS and YFSETQ. The CDR3 spans 13 residues. J lost 6 bases, V lost 4 bases, and 5 bases had no gene match. The CDR3, as DNA: TGCGCCAGCAGCCAACAGGGGGTGGATGGCTACACCTTC. Its protein is CASSQQGVDGYTF.

The chain combines TRBV7-2 with TRBJ2-2, with D maybe TRBD1 (5 bases). V lost 5 bases and J lost 8, with 15 bases in between. The CDR3 consists of 14 residues. Germline CDR1 reads SGHTA; CDR2 reads FQGNSA. CDR3: CASSPTEILGELFF. The CDR3 DNA sequence: TGTGCCAGCAGCCCGACAGAGATCCTGGGGGAGCTGTTTTTT.

The rearrangement uses TRBV21-1 and TRBJ2-2. TRBV21-1 corresponds to a pseudogene. The CDR3 spans 14 residues. In DNA form, the CDR3 reads TGTGCCAGCAGCCACGAACGGAACACCGGGGAGCTGTTTTTT. As protein: CASSHERNTGELFF.

This clone was recorded once. The chain has TRBV6-5 and TRBJ1-2; D not resolved. The CDR3 is 11 amino acids. Trimming left V 6 bases short and J 5 bases short, with 7 bases between. Germline V CDR1 and CDR2: MNHEY, SVGAGI. DNA of the CDR3: TGTGCCAGCAGGAGGGATTATGGCTACACCTTC. Translated, it gives CASRRDYGYTF.

The gene calls are TRBV7-9 and TRBJ2-7, with D unclear. The CDR3 totals 13 residues. The germline V gene encodes CDR1 SEHNR and CDR2 FQNEAQ (reference sequence). Trimming took 5 bases from V and 2 from J, leaving 10 bases between them. The CDR3 nucleotides are TGTGCCAGCAGCCCGCCGGGCCCCTACGAGCAGTACTTC. It encodes CASSPPGPYEQYF.

This chain links TRBV29-1 with TRBJ1-2, with TRBD1 as a possible D gene (5 bases). V dropped 2 bases and J dropped 7 bases, with 14 bases sitting between them. The CDR3 has 13 amino acids. Germline CDR1 is SQVTM and CDR2 is ANQGSEA. The CDR3 DNA reads TGCAGCGTTGAAATCGGGGCTGGGTTTGGCTACACCTTC. It specifies CSVEIGAGFGYTF.

This chain connects TRBV6-1 to TRBJ1-2, with a tentative D call TRBD1 (6 bases). Germline CDR1 reads MNHNS; CDR2 reads SASEGT. V was trimmed by 0 bases and J by 7 bases, leaving 9 bases between them. The CDR3 covers 13 residues. The CDR3 coding sequence is TGTGCCAGCAGTGAAGCGAGGGGGAGTGGCTACACCTTC. Protein: CASSEARGSGYTF.

The chain uses TRBV7-2 and TRBJ2-2, with 10 bases that match TRBD2. The length of the CDR3 is 17 residues. CDR1 is SGHTA, CDR2 FQGNSA, per germline. Trimming took 4 bases from V and 5 from J; bases not matched to a gene: 10. The CDR3 loop is CASSSFKLAGLTGELFF. In DNA, the CDR3 is TGTGCCAGCAGCTCTTTCAAACTAGCGGGATTAACCGGGGAGCTGTTTTTT.